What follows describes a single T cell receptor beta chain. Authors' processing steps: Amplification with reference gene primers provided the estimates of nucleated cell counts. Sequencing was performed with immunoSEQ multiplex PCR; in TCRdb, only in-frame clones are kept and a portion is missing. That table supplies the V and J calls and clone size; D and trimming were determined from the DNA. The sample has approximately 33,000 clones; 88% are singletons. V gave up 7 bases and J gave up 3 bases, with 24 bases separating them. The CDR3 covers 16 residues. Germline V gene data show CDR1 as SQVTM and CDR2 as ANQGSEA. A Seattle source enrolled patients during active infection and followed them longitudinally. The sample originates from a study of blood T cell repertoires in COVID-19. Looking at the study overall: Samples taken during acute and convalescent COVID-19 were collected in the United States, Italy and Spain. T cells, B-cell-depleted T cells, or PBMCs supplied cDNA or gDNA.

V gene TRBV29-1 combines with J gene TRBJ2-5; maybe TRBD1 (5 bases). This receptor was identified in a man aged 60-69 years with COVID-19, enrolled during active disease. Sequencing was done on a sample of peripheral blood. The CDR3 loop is CSGGTTQGWRKETQYF. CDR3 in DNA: TGCAGCGGTGGCACCACGCAGGGTTGGCGGAAAGAGACCCAGTACTTC.